The 14 T cell receptor beta chains below were found in one sample sequenced in a study of blood T cell repertoires in COVID-19. Assay: immunoSEQ multiplex PCR; the TCRdb copy retains only in-frame clones and omits some. This table holds hundreds of thousands of clones, 70% to 90% found once. The specimen was peripheral blood. These receptor sequences come from a woman younger than 30 with acute or convalescent COVID-19.

The genes are TRBV11-2 and TRBJ2-1; 7 positions match TRBD2. The germline V gene encodes CDR1 SGHAT and CDR2 FQNNGV. This CDR3 is 13 amino acids long. V was pared by 4 bases and J by 9 bases, with 6 bases of the junction left unmatched. The CDR3 spells CASSYGLVFEQFF. The DNA of the CDR3 is TGTGCCAGCAGCTACGGACTAGTATTTGAGCAGTTCTTC.

The chain employs TRBV30 and TRBJ2-7; 7 nucleotides agree with TRBD1. Per the germline V gene, CDR1 is GTSNPN and CDR2 is SVGIG (reference sequence). CDR3 length: 16 amino acids. V lost 5 bases, J lost 0 bases, and 13 bases stayed unmatched. CDR3 sequence (DNA): TGTGCCTGGCGTATCTTAGGGGGCTGGGGCTCCTACGAGCAGTACTTC. Translated, it gives CAWRILGGWGSYEQYF.

The chain links TRBV29-1 to TRBJ1-1; a possible D gene is TRBD1 (6 bases). Trimming removed 2 bases at V and 11 bases at J, with 12 bases between. The CDR3 is made up of 11 amino acids. CDR1 and CDR2 from the germline V gene are SQVTM and ANQGSEA. The CDR3 nucleotides are TGCAGCGTTGAAAACAGGGAGAGTGCTTTCTTT. This sequence encodes CSVENRESAFF. The full variable domain, its missing parts supplied by reference TRBV29-1 and TRBJ1-1, is SAVISQKPSRDICQRGTSLTIQCQVDSQVTMMFWYRQQPGQSLTLIATANQGSEATYESGFVIDKFPISRPNLTFSTLTVSNMSPEDSSIYLCSVENRESAFFGQGTRLTVV.

The V and J genes are TRBV2 and TRBJ1-1, with D tentatively TRBD1 (5 bases). The CDR3 totals 13 residues. Trimming left V 4 bases short and J 2 bases short, with 8 bases between. CDR1 SNHLY and CDR2 FYNNEI come from the germline V gene. CDR3 in amino acids: CASSGGGNTEAFF. The CDR3 DNA reads as TGTGCCAGCAGTGGGGGGGGTAACACTGAAGCTTTCTTT.

V usage is TRBV18 and J usage is TRBJ2-3, with 9 bases fitting TRBD2. There are 17 residues in the CDR3. The junction had 9 bases not matched to a gene; V was cut back by 5 bases and J by 0 bases. Per germline, CDR1 KGHSH and CDR2 LQKENI. CDR3 region: CASSLSGGLRSTDTQYF. In DNA form, the CDR3 reads TGTGCCAGCTCATTAAGCGGGGGGCTCCGGAGCACAGATACGCAGTATTTT.

The chain uses TRBV3-1 (or the pseudogene TRBV3-2) and TRBJ2-2; TRBD1 matches at 9 bases. With V trimmed by 0 bases and J by 4 bases, 12 bases remained unmatched. Germline lookup yields CDR1 LGHDT and CDR2 YNNKEL (reference sequence). This CDR3 has 19 amino acids. CDR3 sequence reads: CASSQEGALDRGGTGELFF. Written as DNA, the CDR3 is TGTGCCAGCAGCCAAGAGGGGGCTTTGGACAGGGGAGGCACCGGGGAGCTGTTTTTT.

This rearrangement joins TRBV7-9 to TRBJ1-2; D gene ambiguous. Deletions cut 3 bases from V and 6 bases from J, with 11 bases between. From germline, CDR1 is SEHNR and CDR2 FQNEAQ (reference sequence). CDR3 length equals 13 residues. CDR3 sequence: CASSLVVENGYTF. The CDR3 coding sequence is TGTGCCAGCAGCTTGGTGGTGGAGAATGGCTACACCTTC.

The rearrangement joins TRBV2 to TRBJ2-2, with 7 bases lining up with TRBD2. Trimming at V came to 8 bases and at J to 7 bases, leaving 7 bases not matched to a gene. The germline V gene has CDR1 SNHLY and CDR2 FYNNEI. The CDR3 runs to 13 residues. CDR3 protein: CASSAGMSGELFF. In nucleotides, the CDR3 is TGTGCCAGCTCAGCGGGGATGAGCGGGGAGCTGTTTTTT.

The V call is TRBV2, the J call TRBJ1-6; D may be TRBD1 (5 bases). The CDR3 is made up of 17 amino acids. With 3 bases removed from V and 0 bases from J, the gap between germline ends came to 12 bases. CDR1 is SNHLY, CDR2 FYNNEI, per germline. This chain's CDR3 is CASSDADTYSYNSPLHF. The CDR3 DNA follows: TGTGCCAGCAGTGACGCGGACACTTACTCCTATAATTCACCCCTCCACTTT. The complete variable domain, with remaining parts taken from reference TRBV2 and TRBJ1-6, reads EPEVTQTPSHQVTQMGQEVILRCVPISNHLYFYWYRQILGQKVEFLVSFYNNEISEKSEIFDDQFSVERPDGSNFTLKIRSTKLEDSAMYFCASSDADTYSYNSPLHFGNGTRLTVT.

The chain combines TRBV3-1 (or the pseudogene TRBV3-2) with TRBJ2-3; the match to TRBD2 covers 12 bases. Germline CDR1 LGHDT, CDR2 YNNKEL (reference sequence). This CDR3 is built from 16 residues. Unmatched junction bases numbered 8, after V lost 1 base and J lost 9 bases. This CDR3 is CASSQGQASGGGTQYF. DNA of the CDR3: TGTGCCAGCAGCCAAGGTCAGGCTAGCGGGGGGGGAACGCAGTATTTT.

The chain combines TRBV3-1 (or the pseudogene TRBV3-2) with TRBJ2-2, with a weak D call TRBD1 (5 bases). Germline V CDR1 and CDR2: LGHDT, YNNKEL (reference sequence). Between the trimmed V and J ends, which lost 3 bases and 4 bases, there was a span of 12 bases. The CDR3 consists of 15 residues. CDR3 coding DNA: TGTGCCAGCAGCCAGTTAGCCGACAGCACCGGGGAGCTGTTTTTT. Its protein is CASSQLADSTGELFF.

Comments on this clone: An end of the junction differs from the germline gene, which may be a read error. The chain recombines TRBV12-3 or TRBV12-4 with TRBJ1-5, with 7 positions matching TRBD1. This CDR3 contains 12 residues. This chain's CDR3 is CASSLVAGTASF. The CDR3, as DNA: TGTGCCAGCAGTTTGGTCGCCGGGACAGCGAGTTTT.

The chain is built from TRBV7-3 and TRBJ2-3; D is perhaps TRBD1 (5 bases). V lost 5 bases and J 5 bases, leaving 17 bases between the germline ends. Germline assignment: CDR1 SGHTA and CDR2 FQGTGA. CDR3 length equals 15 residues. In nucleotides, the CDR3 is TGTGCCAGCAGCCCCCGGACACAGGTTGTAGATACGCAGTATTTT. Its protein is CASSPRTQVVDTQYF.

The chain carries TRBV6-5 and TRBJ2-1; D is possibly TRBD2 (6 bases). This CDR3 is 14 amino acids long. V was shortened by 5 bases and J by 1 base, with 9 bases between the two germline ends. Germline CDR1 reads MNHEY; CDR2 reads SVGAGI. The CDR3 protein is CASSLALSYNEQFF. In DNA, the CDR3 is TGTGCCAGCAGTCTAGCGTTATCCTACAATGAGCAGTTCTTC.